The 26 T cell receptor beta chains below all came from one sample that was sequenced in a study of T cell changes during pregnancy in multiple sclerosis. The data were produced by immunoSEQ multiplex PCR, yet TCRdb's version contains in-frame clones alone and is incomplete. The data hold approximately 13,000 clones, with under 90% observed a single time. Sample: CD8+ T cells from peripheral blood mononuclear cells, taken after pregnancy. All receptors come from a female donor in good health, enrolled as a control in a pregnancy study.

J is TRBJ2-3 and V is TRBV9; possibly TRBD1 for D (6 bases). Germline lookup yields CDR1 SGDLS and CDR2 YYNGEE. Trimming shortened V by 3 bases and J by 2 bases, and 13 bases separated the two germline ends. CDR3 length equals 15 residues. CDR3 region: CASSGRLGATDTQYF. CDR3 bases: TGTGCCAGCAGCGGGAGGTTGGGGGCCACAGATACGCAGTATTTT.

The chain couples TRBV19 to TRBJ1-1; D gene unclear. With 3 bases removed from V and 3 bases from J, the gap between germline ends came to 14 bases. Germline CDR1 and CDR2: LNHDA and SQIVND (reference sequence). CDR3 size: 15 residues. The CDR3 region is CASSIDHLEDTEAFF. CDR3 DNA sequence: TGTGCCAGTAGTATCGACCACTTAGAGGACACTGAAGCTTTCTTT. Drawing the rest from reference TRBV19 and TRBJ1-1, the complete variable domain is DGGITQSPKYLFRKEGQNVTLSCEQNLNHDAMYWYRQDPGQGLRLIYYSQIVNDFQKGDIAEGYSVSREKKESFPLTVTSAQKNPTAFYLCASSIDHLEDTEAFFGQGTRLTVV.

In nucleotides, the CDR3 is TGTGCCAGCAGCTTAATGGCGGGAGGGTACCACGAGCAGTACTTC. As protein: CASSLMAGGYHEQYF. The chain couples TRBV7-3 to TRBJ2-7; 9 bases map to TRBD2. With 1 base clipped from V and 5 bases from J, the junction kept 6 bases outside the gene matches. Germline assignment: CDR1 SGHTA and CDR2 FQGTGA. This CDR3 comprises 15 residues. The whole variable domain, remainder taken from reference TRBV7-3 and TRBJ2-7, is GAGVSQTPSNKVTEKGKYVELRCDPISGHTALYWYRQSLGQGPEFLIYFQGTGAADDSGLPNDRFFAVRPEGSVSTLKIQRTERGDSAVYLCASSLMAGGYHEQYFGPGTRLTVT.

The chain recombines TRBV5-4 with TRBJ2-5; 10 nucleotides match TRBD2. The CDR3 is 17 amino acids. Germline loops: CDR1 SGHNT, CDR2 YYREEE (reference sequence). V was pared by 4 bases and J by 5 bases, with 14 bases of the junction left unmatched. Here the CDR3 DNA reads TGTGCCAGCAGCCCACTAGCGGGACGGGCAGAAGGGGAGACCCAGTACTTC. Encoded protein: CASSPLAGRAEGETQYF.

The chain uses TRBV7-8 and TRBJ2-7; the match to TRBD2 covers 10 bases. V shed 7 bases, J shed 2 bases, and the junction held 14 bases outside the gene matches. The CDR3 loop spans 17 amino acids. Germline-derived CDR1 and CDR2 are SGHVS and FQNEAQ. The CDR3 protein is CASKEEASGSGAYEQYF. The CDR3 bases are TGTGCCAGCAAGGAGGAGGCTAGCGGGAGCGGGGCCTACGAGCAGTACTTC.

V gene TRBV5-1 combines with J gene TRBJ2-7; 10 positions agree with TRBD1. Germline V lookup: CDR1 SGHRS, CDR2 YFSETQ. The CDR3 has 14 amino acids. J was trimmed by 5 bases and V by 4 bases; bases with no gene match: 6. CDR3 sequence (DNA): TGCGCCAGCAGCCCTGGGACAGGGGTCCACGAGCAGTACTTC. It codes for CASSPGTGVHEQYF.

With respect to this clone: Other nucleotide sequences from this sample produce the same CDR3. The chain carries TRBV27 and TRBJ2-3; 7 bases map to TRBD2. The CDR3 sequence is 14 residues long. Trimming cost V 8 bases and J 0 bases; bases outside gene matches: 5. Germline-derived CDR1 and CDR2 are MNHEY and SMNVEV (reference sequence). The DNA of the CDR3 is TGTGCCAGCTCGAGCGGGGCTAGCACAGATACGCAGTATTTT. Its protein product is CASSSGASTDTQYF.

This clone was found once. This rearrangement joins TRBV15 to TRBJ2-3, with 10 bases aligning to TRBD2. The CDR3 has 15 amino acids. Germline V lookup: CDR1 LNHNV, CDR2 YYDKDF (reference sequence). Losses at the gene ends were 8 bases for V and 4 bases for J; bases not matched to a gene: 9. The CDR3 reads CATEEAGGPPDTQYF. The CDR3 coding sequence is TGTGCCACCGAAGAAGCGGGAGGGCCGCCAGATACGCAGTATTTT.

The chain employs TRBV19 and TRBJ1-6; D is uncertain. V was pared by 3 bases and J by 10 bases, with 13 bases between. This CDR3 region has 14 residues. Germline assignment: CDR1 LNHDA and CDR2 SQIVND (reference sequence). The chain's CDR3 is CASSIRETGSPLHF. In nucleotides, the CDR3 is TGTGCCAGTAGTATCAGAGAAACGGGGTCACCCCTCCACTTT.

This chain uses TRBV19 with TRBJ2-1, with 9 bases identical to TRBD2. V lost 3 bases and J lost 8; bases outside the gene matches: 8. The CDR3 covers 15 residues. Germline CDR1 reads LNHDA; CDR2 reads SQIVND (reference sequence). The CDR3 bases are TGTGCCAGTAGTATCAGAGCGGGGGGACTTGATGAGCAGTTCTTC. Protein: CASSIRAGGLDEQFF.

The V call is TRBV5-1, the J call TRBJ2-6; D is possibly TRBD2 (6 bases). The CDR3 runs 18 residues. Looked up from germline, CDR1 is SGHRS and CDR2 is YFSETQ. V dropped 6 bases and J dropped 1 base, with 20 bases sitting between them. The CDR3: CASTYTGTAFSGANVLTF. CDR3 nucleotides: TGCGCCAGCACCTATACCGGGACTGCGTTTTCTGGGGCCAACGTCCTGACTTTC.

The chain joins TRBV4-2 to TRBJ1-2, with D possibly TRBD1 on 6 matching bases. The ends were cut back, 1 base at V and 8 bases at J, with 17 bases in the middle. This CDR3 contains 15 residues. Germline V CDR1 and CDR2: LGHNA, YNFKEQ. This CDR3 is CASSQGGGGVEGYTF. In DNA, the CDR3 is TGTGCCAGCAGCCAAGGGGGAGGGGGGGTAGAGGGCTACACCTTC.

This chain links TRBV6-1 with TRBJ2-7, with TRBD2 matching 11 bases. The germline V gene has CDR1 MNHNS and CDR2 SASEGT. Unmatched junction bases numbered 11, after V lost 8 bases and J lost 5 bases. The CDR3 is made up of 15 amino acids. CDR3 residues: CASRPGTSGGDEQYF. The CDR3 nucleotides read TGTGCCAGCCGCCCCGGGACTAGCGGTGGAGACGAGCAGTACTTC.

This chain joins TRBV5-3 and TRBJ2-6; D gene ambiguous. TRBV5-3 is an open reading frame whose function is uncertain. With 3 bases removed from V and 1 base from J, the gap between germline ends came to 8 bases. The CDR3 sequence is 15 residues long. CDR3 sequence (DNA): TGTGCCAGAAGCTGCGCATATTCTGGGGCCAACGTCCTGACTTTC. Protein sequence: CARSCAYSGANVLTF.

This chain links TRBV27 with TRBJ2-3, with no clear D. The length of the CDR3 is 16 residues. Germline loops: CDR1 MNHEY, CDR2 SMNVEV (reference sequence). Trimming took off 0 bases at V and 0 bases at J, with 10 bases between the two ends. CDR3 sequence reads: CASSLSHGSSTDTQYF. CDR3 bases: TGTGCCAGCAGTTTATCGCACGGGTCTAGCACAGATACGCAGTATTTT.

Worth noting for this clone: The junction departs from germline at one end; a sequencing error may be responsible. CDR3 sequence: CASSEDRESSEQYF. CDR3 coding DNA: TGTGCCAGCAGCGAGGACAGGGAGTCCTCCGAGCAGTACTTC. V and J are TRBV9 and TRBJ2-7; TRBD1 matches at 8 bases. The CDR3 has 14 residues. Germline V gene sequence: CDR1 SGDLS, CDR2 YYNGEE.

This chain joins TRBV5-6 and TRBJ1-1; the D is unclear. The germline V and J ends were trimmed by 4 bases and 5 bases, with 9 bases remaining between them. This CDR3 is 12 amino acids long. The germline gives CDR1 SGHDT, CDR2 YYEEEE. In nucleotides, the CDR3 is TGTGCCAGCAGCCGGGGTGGGACTGAAGCTTTCTTT. It yields the protein CASSRGGTEAFF.

The chain employs TRBV29-1 and TRBJ2-5; no firm D call. There are 11 residues in the CDR3. Germline V gives CDR1 SQVTM, CDR2 ANQGSEA. V was trimmed by 3 bases and J by 4 bases, leaving 6 bases between them. In DNA, the CDR3 is TGCAGCGTTGAGGCCCGAGAGACCCAGTACTTC. This codes for CSVEARETQYF.

The V call is TRBV27, the J call TRBJ1-1; 7 bases are a match to TRBD1. Germline V gene lookup returns CDR1 MNHEY and CDR2 SMNVEV (reference sequence). Trimming removed 2 bases from V and 4 bases from J; junction bases left unmatched: 4. CDR3 length: 14 amino acids. The CDR3 protein is CASSLATGSTEAFF. The CDR3 DNA follows: TGTGCCAGCAGTTTAGCGACAGGGAGCACTGAAGCTTTCTTT.

V is TRBV27 and J is TRBJ2-3; TRBD2 aligns across 10 bases. Germline lookup yields CDR1 MNHEY and CDR2 SMNVEV (reference sequence). V lost 4 bases to trimming and J lost 4 bases; unmatched junction nucleotides: 5. The CDR3 runs 15 residues. The CDR3 nucleotides read TGTGCCAGCAGTTATAGCGGGGGGATGGCAGATACGCAGTATTTT. This gives the protein CASSYSGGMADTQYF.

V usage is TRBV7-2 and J usage is TRBJ1-6; D gene unclear. V lost 1 base to trimming and J lost 6 bases, with 10 bases between them. CDR1 is SGHTA and CDR2 is FQGNSA in the germline V gene. This CDR3 comprises 15 residues. DNA for the CDR3: TGTGCCAGCAGCTTAGGAGGCGGGATTAATTCACCCCTCCACTTT. Residues: CASSLGGGINSPLHF.

The CDR3 region has the DNA TGCGCCAGCAGGGCAGGGGCAGAAAAACTGTTTTTT. Translated, it gives CASRAGAEKLFF. V is TRBV10-2 and J is TRBJ1-4, with a possible D match to TRBD1 (6 bases). The germline V gene encodes CDR1 WSHSY and CDR2 SAAADI. V shed 6 bases and J shed 8 bases, with 10 bases lying between them. This CDR3 has 12 residues.

This clone was observed a single time. V is TRBV6-1 and J is TRBJ1-2; TRBD1 might be the D (5 bases). The germline CDR1 and CDR2 sequences are MNHNS and SASEGT. V was shortened by 0 bases and J by 8 bases, with 13 bases between the two germline ends. The CDR3 is 14 residues long. CDR3 DNA: TGTGCCAGCAGTGAAGCAGGGGAAATGGGAGGCTACACCTTC. This gives the protein CASSEAGEMGGYTF.

The rearrangement uses TRBV6-1 and TRBJ2-3, with 12 positions matching TRBD2. Per germline, CDR1 MNHNS and CDR2 SASEGT. The J segment lost 2 bases and the V segment lost 7 bases, leaving 1 base of the junction unmatched. CDR3 size: 14 residues. This chain's CDR3 is CASTSGGATDTQYF. The CDR3 DNA sequence: TGTGCCAGCACTAGCGGGGGGGCCACAGATACGCAGTATTTT.

This chain connects TRBV5-1 to TRBJ1-1; TRBD1 agrees at 7 bases. CDR3 length equals 13 residues. With V trimmed by 6 bases and J by 4 bases, 6 bases remained unmatched. Germline lookup yields CDR1 SGHRS and CDR2 YFSETQ. This CDR3 reads CASTLPGGTEAFF. The CDR3 DNA reads TGCGCCAGCACCCTCCCAGGGGGCACTGAAGCTTTCTTT.

The chain recombines TRBV30 with TRBJ2-5; maybe TRBD2 (7 bases). The ends were cut back, 0 bases at V and 4 bases at J, with 18 bases in the middle. This CDR3 has 16 residues. The germline V gene encodes CDR1 GTSNPN and CDR2 SVGIG (reference sequence). CDR3 nucleotides: TGTGCCTGGAGTGTAACAGGGAGGGGAATTGTAGAGACCCAGTACTTC. It yields the protein CAWSVTGRGIVETQYF.